This section outlines one T cell receptor (beta chain) sequence together with its context. Its specificity is unknown. The sample originates from a study of cytomegalovirus exposure and HLA in healthy donors. Study observations and caveats: The study recorded around 160 TCR beta chains that were cytomegalovirus-associated. In vitro testing confirmed a few CMV-associated chains as specific for CMV antigens. Prior analysis indicated that the majority of TCR beta V segments exhibited productivity approximately 87% or approximately 30% of the time.

13 Jbeta primers and 60 Vbeta primers were used for the PCR. Assay used: immunoSEQ multiplex PCR; TCRdb lists only in-frame clones, some missing. The sample shows some 130,000 clones, 76% of them seen only once. The clonotype originates from a female donor in good health and CMV-seropositive. The sample comprised PBMCs.

The CDR3 DNA sequence: TGTGCCAGCAGTGATTATGTGACTAGCGGCGGGGAGCTGTTTTTT. Its protein product is CASSDYVTSGGELFF. V gene TRBV6-1 combines with J gene TRBJ2-2, with 9 bases fitting TRBD2. In germline, CDR1 is MNHNS, CDR2 SASEGT. CDR3 length: 15 amino acids. V was pared by 3 bases and J by 7 bases, with 6 bases of the junction left unmatched.